This record covers a single TCR beta chain. What antigen it recognizes has not been identified. Base qualities are not at hand, and no much larger clone is one base apart. Other DNA sequences in the sample encode the same CDR3. The library was obtained by the immunoSEQ multiplex PCR assay. From pancreatic genomic DNA, the TCRbeta CDR3 region and adjacent sequences were amplified and sequenced. In the authors' own workflow: Productive clonality and productive rearrangement counts were measured along with repertoire diversity, which was expressed as a mean normalized Shannon-Wiener index. Control and chronic pancreatitis repertoire metrics were compared by means of the nonparametric Mann-Whitney U test. A shared clonotype was defined as a CDR3beta sequence with the same amino acid composition and length across subjects. Sourced from immuneACCESS, this table was stored by TCRdb with only in-frame sequences that have V and J called. A share of the clones is absent; for the studies checked, an unresolved V gene accounts for under half, and the remainder has no known explanation. V, J and clone size reflect that table, while D and trimming were determined from the DNA. In this sample the table shows about 14,000 clones, around 70% of which occur a single time. Together, the top ten hold 12% to 15% of the sample.

The sample comes from a study of immune characteristics of hereditary and idiopathic chronic pancreatitis. Context from the whole study: Local immune cells and TCRbeta repertoires in the pancreas were profiled in this study for hereditary and idiopathic chronic pancreatitis, with control organ donor pancreases used for comparison. TCRbeta sequencing covered about 5 control pancreases, under ten hereditary chronic pancreatitis pancreases and roughly six idiopathic chronic pancreatitis pancreases. Minimal in vitro experimental manipulation of pancreas-infiltrating T cells was the reason the gDNA-based approach was selected. Broader findings and caveats from the paper: Because patient tissue could only be obtained at the time of TPIAT, differences in disease duration may have influenced the immune findings. Among roughly 13 chronic pancreatitis patients, higher numbers of productive TCR rearrangements went along with higher disease severity scores, showing a positive correlation. The study did not include chronic pancreatitis caused by alcohol use. Both chronic pancreatitis groups showed significantly increased TCRbeta repertoire diversity and reduced clonality versus controls.

Chronic pancreatitis pancreas tissue came from patients undergoing total pancreatectomy with islet autotransplantation (TPIAT). No known history of diabetes was present in the included chronic pancreatitis patients. For TCRbeta sequencing, genomic DNA was pulled straight from bulk pancreas tissue, skipping any T cell sorting. Pancreas tissues were collected consecutively from patients and organ donors at two US centers. This receptor was taken from a human donor with chronic pancreatitis. Sequencing was done on a sample of pancreas tissue with hereditary chronic pancreatitis.

The nucleotides are TGTGCCAGCAGTTTATCGAGGGGAAGAGATACGCAGTATTTT. Its protein is CASSLSRGRDTQYF. The chain uses TRBV27 and TRBJ2-3; the D segment might be TRBD1 or TRBD2, since each matches 5 bases. Reading the germline V gene (reference sequence) gives CDR1 MNHEY and CDR2 SMNVEV. The CDR3 holds 14 amino acids from the cysteine to the phenylalanine. CDR3 DNA is the only sequence kept; it has 42 bases, read in frame from the first base. V and J are truncated by 0 bases and 5 bases respectively, leaving an intervening sequence of 9 bases.